These 12 T cell receptor beta chains came from one sample sequenced in a study of T cells in Graves' hyperthyroidism and ophthalmopathy. Researchers amplified the TCR beta CDR3 regions from RNA transcripts. Initially, a first-round RT-PCR of the TCR CDR3 employed the HTBI primer set. Each CDR3 protein gets one entry after TCRdb re-called the multiplex PCR reads with MiXCR. The sample lists around 490,000 distinct CDR3 sequences, 20% seen once, with about 50% in the top ten. Sample: blood. These receptors were obtained from a man aged 35 to 55 with Graves' ophthalmopathy.

The sample holds many counts of this clonotype. This sequence joins TRBV7-2 and TRBJ2-5, with TRBD2 identical over 11 bases. Trimming removed 5 bases from V and 2 bases from J; junction bases left unmatched: 7. Germline V gene sequence: CDR1 SGHTA, CDR2 FQGNSA. CDR3 length: 16 residues. The CDR3 loop reads CASSPRLAGLQETQYF. The CDR3 DNA follows: TGTGCCAGCAGCCCTCGACTAGCGGGGTTACAAGAGACCCAGTACTTC.

This clonotype was counted at least ten times. The chain links TRBV2 to TRBJ1-1, with D perhaps matching TRBD1 (6 bases). V lost 5 bases and J 4 bases, leaving 14 bases between the germline ends. The germline gives CDR1 SNHLY, CDR2 FYNNEI. The CDR3 is made up of 14 amino acids. Here the CDR3 reads CASSKDRTLTEAFF. The CDR3 DNA is TGTGCCAGCAGTAAAGACAGGACCCTCACTGAAGCTTTCTTT.

As regards this clonotype: Because the CDR3's place on the DNA is in doubt, the DNA is left out and the CDR3 is given as listed by TCRdb. This chain joins TRBV6-1 and TRBJ2-7. The CDR3 sequence runs 18 residues, both termini included. Germline V gene sequence: CDR1 MNHNS, CDR2 SASEGT. CDR3 sequence: CASSEFKLVGQGSYEHYF.

This clonotype was counted a few times. The genes are TRBV6-2 or TRBV6-3 and TRBJ1-2; 9 bases align to TRBD1. The V gene's germline CDR1 is MNHEY and CDR2 SVGEGT. V shed 5 bases, J shed 8 bases, and the junction held 9 bases outside the gene matches. The CDR3 totals 14 residues. The CDR3 protein is CASSTRDRVGGYTF. The CDR3 DNA reads as TGTGCCAGCAGTACCCGGGACAGGGTCGGCGGCTACACCTTC.

This clonotype has a handful of counts. The rearrangement uses TRBV6-1 and TRBJ2-5; D unresolved. In germline, CDR1 is MNHNS, CDR2 SASEGT. The CDR3 spans 11 residues. V lost 5 bases and J lost 5, with 6 bases in between. The CDR3 region is CASSHGETQYF. The CDR3 nucleotides read TGTGCCAGCAGTCACGGCGAGACCCAGTACTTC.

About this clonotype itself: The junction departs from germline at one end; a sequencing error may be responsible. The chain is built from TRBV10-3 and TRBJ1-1, with unresolved D. Germline V gives CDR1 ENHRY, CDR2 SYGVKD. The CDR3 runs to 14 residues. The CDR3 bases are TGTGCCACCACCGGAGGTAACTCGCACACGGAAGCTTTCTTT. This gives the protein CATTGGNSHTEAFF.

In its sample, this clonotype was seen many times. The J gene is TRBJ2-3, the V gene TRBV2, with TRBD1 as a possible D gene (6 bases). V lost 8 bases, J lost 0 bases, and 15 bases lay in between. The CDR3 extends over 15 amino acids. Germline values: CDR1 SNHLY, CDR2 FYNNEI. CDR3 nucleotides: TGTGCCAGCCCTGTATCCCAGGGGAGCACAGATACGCAGTATTTT. This codes for CASPVSQGSTDTQYF.

This clonotype was counted a few times. The V and J genes are TRBV15 and TRBJ2-3, with 7 bases matching TRBD1. The CDR3 has 13 residues. V shed 6 bases, J shed 5 bases, and the junction held 5 bases outside the gene matches. Germline values: CDR1 LNHNV, CDR2 YYDKDF (reference sequence). The CDR3 DNA is TGTGCCACCAGGACAGGGTATATAGATACGCAGTATTTT. It is translated as CATRTGYIDTQYF.

The chain links TRBV15 to TRBJ1-2; tentative D call: TRBD1 (5 bases). The CDR3 covers 15 residues. Per the germline V gene, CDR1 is LNHNV and CDR2 is YYDKDF (reference sequence). Trimming pared 0 bases from V and 5 bases from J, leaving 13 bases between. The CDR3 reads CATSRDRTSVYGYTF. The DNA of the CDR3 is TGTGCCACCAGCAGAGATCGGACATCGGTTTATGGCTACACCTTC. Based on the CDR3 plus reference TRBV15 and TRBJ1-2, the full variable domain is DAMVIQNPRYQVTQFGKPVTLSCSQTLNHNVMYWYQQKSSQAPKLLFHYYDKDFNNEADTPDNFQSRRPNTSFCFLDIRSPGLGDTAMYLCATSRDRTSVYGYTFGSGTRLTVV.

The gene calls are TRBV19 and TRBJ1-5, with D unresolved. CDR3 length: 13 residues. Trimming cost V 3 bases and J 3 bases, with 6 bases left between them. Germline V gene lookup returns CDR1 LNHDA and CDR2 SQIVND (reference sequence). DNA of the CDR3: TGTGCCAGTAGTATCCCCTTCAATCAGCCCCAGCATTTT. Translated, it gives CASSIPFNQPQHF.

This chain joins TRBV7-9 and TRBJ1-2; D is undetermined. Trimming left V 4 bases short and J 4 bases short, with 16 bases between. CDR1 is SEHNR, CDR2 FQNEAQ, per germline (reference sequence). The CDR3 extends over 15 amino acids. The CDR3 DNA follows: TGTGCCAGCAGCTCAGACCTAGGCAGGCTCTATGGCTACACCTTC. Translated, it gives CASSSDLGRLYGYTF. Together with reference TRBV7-9 and TRBJ1-2, the CDR3 gives the full variable domain: DTGVSQNPRHKITKRGQNVTFRCDPISEHNRLYWYRQTLGQGPEFLTYFQNEAQLEKSRLLSDRFSAERPKGSFSTLEIQRTEQGDSAMYLCASSSDLGRLYGYTFGSGTRLTVV.

This clonotype has just a few counts. The chain carries TRBV7-2 and TRBJ1-2, with 7 positions matching TRBD1. Germline-derived CDR1 and CDR2 are SGHTA and FQGNSA. The V gene end was trimmed by 1 base and the J gene end by 5 bases; junction bases not matched to a gene: 10. This CDR3 region has 16 residues. The CDR3 protein is CASSLVGGAGGYGYTF. CDR3 DNA: TGTGCCAGCAGCTTAGTGGGGGGGGCAGGGGGATATGGCTACACCTTC.